The clone carrying this T cell receptor (beta chain) was counted at least ten times. This entry is derived from a study of regulatory T cells in long-lasting Graves disease. The V gene end was trimmed by 6 bases and the J gene end by 3 bases; junction bases not matched to a gene: 4. This CDR3 has 14 residues. Germline loops: CDR1 LGHDT, CDR2 YNNKEL (reference sequence). Indicated time point: newly diagnosed GD, antithyroid drugs for less than 3 months. Scientists built the TCR library using RNA that was extracted from PBMCs. Investigators prepared the TCR beta libraries by applying iRepertoire HTBI primers and Arm-PCR of CDR3 regions. TCRdb fed the multiplex PCR reads into MiXCR, producing one record per CDR3 protein. The sample lists roughly 530,000 distinct CDR3 sequences; roughly 16% were seen once. Separately, the same data were catalogued under a study of T cells in Graves' hyperthyroidism and ophthalmopathy. From that second work: The primer set for the first-round RT-PCR of the TCR CDR3 was HTBI.

This sequence joins TRBV3-1 and TRBJ1-1; TRBD1 matches at 10 bases. The sequences come from peripheral blood mononuclear cells (PBMCs), collected at new diagnosis, from a patient treated with antithyroid drugs. The TCR comes from a woman aged 35-65 years with Graves disease. The DNA of the CDR3 is TGTGCCAGCAGGGGACAGGGGTGGGACACTGAAGCTTTCTTT. Amino acids: CASRGQGWDTEAFF. Filled out from reference TRBV3-1 and TRBJ1-1, the complete variable domain reads DTAVSQTPKYLVTQMGNDKSIKCEQNLGHDTMYWYKQDSKKFLKIMFSYNNKELIINETVPNRFSPKSPDKAHLNLHINSLELGDSAVYFCASRGQGWDTEAFFGQGTRLTVV.